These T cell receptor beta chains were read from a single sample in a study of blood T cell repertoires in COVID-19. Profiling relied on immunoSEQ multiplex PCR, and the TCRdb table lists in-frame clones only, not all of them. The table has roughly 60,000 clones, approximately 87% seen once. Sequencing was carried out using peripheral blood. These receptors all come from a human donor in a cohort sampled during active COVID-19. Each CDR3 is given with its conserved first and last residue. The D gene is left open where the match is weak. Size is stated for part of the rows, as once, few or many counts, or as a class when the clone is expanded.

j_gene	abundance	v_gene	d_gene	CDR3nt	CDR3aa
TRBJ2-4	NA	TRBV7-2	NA	TGTGCCAGCAGCCTTGCACATAAAAACATTCAGTACTTC	CASSLAHKNIQYF
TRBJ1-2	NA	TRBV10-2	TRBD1	TGCGCCAGCAGTGACAGGGGGCGCTTTGGCTACACCTTC	CASSDRGRFGYTF
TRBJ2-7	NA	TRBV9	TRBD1	TGTGCCAGCAGCAGAGGGGGACAGGGGTCGTACGAGCAGTACTTC	CASSRGGQGSYEQYF
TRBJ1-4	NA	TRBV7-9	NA	TGTGCCAGCAGCCCCTGGGGGGGAGTCGAAAAACTGTTTTTT	CASSPWGGVEKLFF
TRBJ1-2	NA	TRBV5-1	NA	TGCGCCAGCAGCAGAGACAGTGGCTATGGCTACACCTTC	CASSRDSGYGYTF
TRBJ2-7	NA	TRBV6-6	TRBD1	TGTGCCAGCAGTTACTCGGCCGGGACAGGGCCCTACGAGCAGTACTTC	CASSYSAGTGPYEQYF
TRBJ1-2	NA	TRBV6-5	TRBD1	TGTGCCAGCAGAGGAGGGGGCCCAGACTATGGCTACACCTTC	CASRGGGPDYGYTF
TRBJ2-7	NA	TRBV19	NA	TGTGCCAGTAGTCCGACCCAGGGTTTCTACGAGCAGTACTTC	CASSPTQGFYEQYF
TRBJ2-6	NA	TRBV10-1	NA	TGCGCCAGCAGTGAACAGGGCTCTGGGGCCAACGTCCTGACTTTC	CASSEQGSGANVLTF
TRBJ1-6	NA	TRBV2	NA	TGTGCCAGCAGTGAACACAGCTCCTATAATTCACCCCTCCACTTT	CASSEHSSYNSPLHF
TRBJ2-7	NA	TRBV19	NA	TGTGCCAGTAGTATCATAGGGGCACAAGGGTACGAGCAGTACTTC	CASSIIGAQGYEQYF
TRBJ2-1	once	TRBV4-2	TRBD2	TGTGCCAGCAGCCACCCCAGGGAGCCTACTAGCGGGGGGACTAGAAACAATGAGCAGTTCTTC	CASSHPREPTSGGTRNNEQFF
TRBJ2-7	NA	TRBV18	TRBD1	TGTGCCAGCTCACGTACAGGGGGCCTCCGGCACGAGCAGTACTTC	CASSRTGGLRHEQYF
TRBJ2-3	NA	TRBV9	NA	TGTGCCAGCAGCGCCTTTTCCACAGATACGCAGTATTTT	CASSAFSTDTQYF
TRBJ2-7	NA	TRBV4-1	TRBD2	TGCGCCAGCAGCGACGGGACTAGCGGATCCTACGAGCAGTACTTC	CASSDGTSGSYEQYF
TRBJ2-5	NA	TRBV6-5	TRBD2	TGTGCCAGCAGCTTAGCGGGGAGTATGGAGACCCAGTACTTC	CASSLAGSMETQYF
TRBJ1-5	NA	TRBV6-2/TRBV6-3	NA	TGTGCCAGCAGCCTTGGACTTTGGCCCCAGCATTTT	CASSLGLWPQHF
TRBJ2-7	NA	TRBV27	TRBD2	TGTGCCAGCAGTCCTCCAGCGGGAGCCCCATGGGAGCAGTACTTC	CASSPPAGAPWEQYF
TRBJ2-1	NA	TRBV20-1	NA	TGCAGTGCTAGTAGAGGGAGGGGGTTCAATGAGCAGTTCTTC	CSASRGRGFNEQFF
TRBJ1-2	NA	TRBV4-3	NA	TGCGCCAGCAGCCAAGATAGGGGTCCCTATGGCTACACCTTC	CASSQDRGPYGYTF
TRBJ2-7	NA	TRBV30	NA	TGTGCCTGGAGTGTACTGGTCCTTGCGGGCCTCCACGAGCAGTACTTC	CAWSVLVLAGLHEQYF
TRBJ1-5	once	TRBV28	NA	TGTGCCAGCACGAGACAGTACAATCAGCCCCAGCATTTT	CASTRQYNQPQHF
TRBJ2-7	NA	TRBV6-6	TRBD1	TGTGCCAGCAGTTACTCGGGACAGGGGGCCTACGAGCAGTACTTC	CASSYSGQGAYEQYF
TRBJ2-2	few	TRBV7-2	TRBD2	TGTGCCAGCAGCTTCAGACTAGCGGTGTTCACCGGGGAGCTGTTTTTT	CASSFRLAVFTGELFF
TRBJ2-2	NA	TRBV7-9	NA	TGTGCCAGCACCTCAGATCACACCGGGGAGCTGTTTTTT	CASTSDHTGELFF
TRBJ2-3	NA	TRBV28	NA	TGTGCCACCAGGGACTCGCAAATCCCCACAGATACGCAGTATTTT	CATRDSQIPTDTQYF
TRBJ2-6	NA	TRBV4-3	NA	TGCGCCAGCAGCCAAGATCCGGCGGGGCGCTCTGGGGCCAACGTCCTGACTTTC	CASSQDPAGRSGANVLTF
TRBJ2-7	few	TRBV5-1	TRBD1	TGCGCCAGCAGCCTAGAGGGGGCGCAGTACTTC	CASSLEGAQYF
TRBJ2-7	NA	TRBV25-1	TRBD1	TGTGCCAGCACTCAGGGGGGGACAGGGGCGTCCGAGCAGTACTTC	CASTQGGTGASEQYF
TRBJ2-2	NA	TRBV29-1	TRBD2	TGCAGCGTTGAAAGGCTTAGCGGGGGCAACACCGGGGAGCTGTTTTTT	CSVERLSGGNTGELFF
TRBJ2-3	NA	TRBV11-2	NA	TGTGCCAGCAGCCCCCGTTACGGGGGCACAGATACGCAGTATTTT	CASSPRYGGTDTQYF
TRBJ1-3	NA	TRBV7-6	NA	TGTGCCAGCAGCCAGAACAGCCGATTGTACTCTGGAAACACCATATATTTT	CASSQNSRLYSGNTIYF
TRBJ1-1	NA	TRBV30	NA	TGTGCCTGGAGGGAGGGTACTGAAGCTTTCTTT	CAWREGTEAFF
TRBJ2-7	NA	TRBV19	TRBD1	TGTGCCAGTAGTACCCCTACAGGGGACTACGAGCAGTACTTC	CASSTPTGDYEQYF
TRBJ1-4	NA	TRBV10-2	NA	TGCGCCAGCAGGGGGACCCAGGGGAATAATGAAAAACTGTTTTTT	CASRGTQGNNEKLFF
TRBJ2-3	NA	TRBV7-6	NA	TGTGCCAGCAGCGATCTGAGCCTGGATACGCAGTATTTT	CASSDLSLDTQYF